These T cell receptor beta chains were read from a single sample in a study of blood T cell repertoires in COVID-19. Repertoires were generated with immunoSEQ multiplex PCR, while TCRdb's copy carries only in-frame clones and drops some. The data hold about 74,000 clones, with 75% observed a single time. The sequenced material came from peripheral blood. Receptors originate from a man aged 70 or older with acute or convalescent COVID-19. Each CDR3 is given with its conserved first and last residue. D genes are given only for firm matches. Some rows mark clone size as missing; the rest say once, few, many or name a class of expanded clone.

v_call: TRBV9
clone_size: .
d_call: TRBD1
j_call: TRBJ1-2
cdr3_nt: TGTGCCAGCAGCACCGGACAGGGGGATGGCTACACCTTC
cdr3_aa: CASSTGQGDGYTF

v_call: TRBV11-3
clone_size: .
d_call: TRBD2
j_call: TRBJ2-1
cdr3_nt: TGTGCCAGCAGCGGTTTAGCGGGGGAGTACAATGAGCAGTTCTTC
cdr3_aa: CASSGLAGEYNEQFF

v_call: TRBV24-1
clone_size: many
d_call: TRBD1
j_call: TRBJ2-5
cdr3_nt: TGTGCCACCAGTGATTTCACAGGGGGCGGGGAGACCCAGTACTTC
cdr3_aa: CATSDFTGGGETQYF

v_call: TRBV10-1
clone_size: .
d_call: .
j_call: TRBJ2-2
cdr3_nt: TGCGCCAGCAGTGATCCCCCGGGAGGGGAGCTGTTTTTT
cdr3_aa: CASSDPPGGELFF

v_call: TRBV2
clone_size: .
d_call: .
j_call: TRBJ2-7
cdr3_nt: TGTGCCAGCAGTGTTAGGGGGAGCGGTTTTAGCTCCTACGAGCAGTACTTC
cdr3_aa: CASSVRGSGFSSYEQYF

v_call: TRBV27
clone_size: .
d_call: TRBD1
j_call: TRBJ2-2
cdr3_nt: TGTGCCAGCAGTTCCGGGACAGGGCAAGGGACCACCGGGGAGCTGTTTTTT
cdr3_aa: CASSSGTGQGTTGELFF

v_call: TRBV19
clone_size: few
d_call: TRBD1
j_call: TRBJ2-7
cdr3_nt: TGTGCCAGTAGTATGGGACAGGTTTTCTCCTACGAGCAGTACTTC
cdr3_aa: CASSMGQVFSYEQYF

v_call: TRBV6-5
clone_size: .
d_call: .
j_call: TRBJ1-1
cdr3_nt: TGTGCCAGCAGGCAAGGAGGAGTGAACACTGAAGCTTTCTTT
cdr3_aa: CASRQGGVNTEAFF

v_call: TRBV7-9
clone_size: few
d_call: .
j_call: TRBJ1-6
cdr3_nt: TGTGCCAGCAGCGTGGGGGACACCTCTAATTCACCCCTCCACTTT
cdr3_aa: CASSVGDTSNSPLHF

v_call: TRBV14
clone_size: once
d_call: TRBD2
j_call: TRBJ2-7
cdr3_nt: TGTGCCAGCAGCCCCCGACTAGCGGGAGGCGAGCAGTACTTC
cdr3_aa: CASSPRLAGGEQYF

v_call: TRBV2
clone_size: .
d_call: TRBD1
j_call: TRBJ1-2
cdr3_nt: TGTGCCAGCAGTGAGGCAAGGGGGCTTAACTATGGCTACACCTTC
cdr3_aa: CASSEARGLNYGYTF

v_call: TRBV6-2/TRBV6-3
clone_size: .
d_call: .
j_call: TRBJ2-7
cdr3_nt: TGTGCCAGCAGTGGGTGGCTGCGGGATGACTCCTACGAGCAGTACTTC
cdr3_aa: CASSGWLRDDSYEQYF

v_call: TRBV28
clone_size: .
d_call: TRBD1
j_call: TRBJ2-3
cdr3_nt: TGTGCCAGCAGTTTGGGGACAGGGTGGAATTTT
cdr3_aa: CASSLGTGWNF

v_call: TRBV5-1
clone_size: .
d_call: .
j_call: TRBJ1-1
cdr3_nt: TGCGCCAGCAGCTTGATTGGGGGCTTGAACACTGAAGCTTTCTTT
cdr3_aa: CASSLIGGLNTEAFF

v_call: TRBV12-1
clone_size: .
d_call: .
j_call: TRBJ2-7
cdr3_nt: TGTGCCAGCAGTTCAACCGCCCCACATGGGCGGGAGGGCTCCTACGAGCAGTACTTC
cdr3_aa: CASSSTAPHGREGSYEQYF

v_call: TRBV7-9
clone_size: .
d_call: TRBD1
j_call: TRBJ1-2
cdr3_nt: TGTGCCAGCAGCAGCCCAGGGGGGCTCTATGGCTACACCTTC
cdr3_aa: CASSSPGGLYGYTF

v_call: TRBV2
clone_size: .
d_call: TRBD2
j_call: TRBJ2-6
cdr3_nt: TGTGCCAGCAGGACCCTAGCGGGAGGAGGCTCTGGGGCCAACGTCCTGACTTTC
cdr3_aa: CASRTLAGGGSGANVLTF